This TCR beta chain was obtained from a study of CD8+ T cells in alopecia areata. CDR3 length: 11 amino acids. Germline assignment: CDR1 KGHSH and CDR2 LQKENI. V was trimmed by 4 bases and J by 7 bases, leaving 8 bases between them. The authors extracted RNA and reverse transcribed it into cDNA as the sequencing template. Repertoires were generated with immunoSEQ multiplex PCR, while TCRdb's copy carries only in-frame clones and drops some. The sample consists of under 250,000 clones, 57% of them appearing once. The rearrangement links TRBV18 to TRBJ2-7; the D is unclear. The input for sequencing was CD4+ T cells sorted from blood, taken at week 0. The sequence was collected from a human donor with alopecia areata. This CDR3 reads CASSQGKEQYF. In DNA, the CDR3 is TGTGCCAGCTCACAGGGAAAGGAGCAGTACTTC.